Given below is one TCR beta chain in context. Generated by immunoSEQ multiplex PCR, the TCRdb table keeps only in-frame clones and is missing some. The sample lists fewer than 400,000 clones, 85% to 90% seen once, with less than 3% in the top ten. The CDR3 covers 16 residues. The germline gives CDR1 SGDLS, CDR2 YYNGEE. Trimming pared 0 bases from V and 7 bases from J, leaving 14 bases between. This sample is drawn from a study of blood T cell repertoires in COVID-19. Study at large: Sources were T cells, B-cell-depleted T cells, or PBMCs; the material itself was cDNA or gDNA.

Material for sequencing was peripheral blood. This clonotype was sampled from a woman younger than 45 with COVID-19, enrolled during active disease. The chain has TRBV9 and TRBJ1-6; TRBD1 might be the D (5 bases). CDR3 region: CASSVGHQGWNSPLHF. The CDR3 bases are TGTGCCAGCAGCGTAGGTCATCAGGGTTGGAATTCACCCCTCCACTTT. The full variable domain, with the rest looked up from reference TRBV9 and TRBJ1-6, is DSGVTQTPKHLITATGQRVTLRCSPRSGDLSVYWYQQSLDQGLQFLIQYYNGEERAKGNILERFSAQQFPDLHSELNLSSLELGDSALYFCASSVGHQGWNSPLHFGNGTRLTVT.